The next 20 T cell receptor beta chains were all read from a single sample in a study of T-cell reconstitution after alpha-beta-depleted transplantation in children. These receptors are not linked to any known antigen. The TCRbeta library incorporated unique molecular identifiers. TCRdb re-called the PCR reads through MiXCR, storing one row per CDR3 protein. The table has tens of thousands of distinct CDR3 sequences, 5.5% to 7% seen once. Overall study findings and caveats: Several hundred expanded graft clones reportedly were the source of alpha-beta T cells about two months after transplant.

The specimen was peripheral blood, collected 60 days after TCRalphabeta/CD19-depleted stem cell transplant. All receptors come from a child younger than two who had a stem cell transplant for acute myeloid leukemia, so the T cells may come from the graft donor.

This clonotype has at least ten counts. The chain combines TRBV7-8 with TRBJ2-1, with 8 bases that match TRBD2. The CDR3 is 18 amino acids. After removal of 5 bases from V and 10 bases from J, the junction contained 22 bases not matched to a gene. Germline V lookup: CDR1 SGHVS, CDR2 FQNEAQ. The CDR3 loop is CASSRDRTSLPERREQFF. For the CDR3, the DNA is TGTGCCAGCAGCCGAGATCGGACTAGCCTACCCGAACGGCGGGAGCAGTTCTTC.

This clonotype was recorded many times. This rearrangement joins TRBV11-2 to TRBJ2-2; 9 nucleotides match TRBD1. J was trimmed by 0 bases and V by 5 bases; bases with no gene match: 10. The germline CDR1 and CDR2 sequences are SGHAT and FQNNGV. CDR3 length: 18 residues. This CDR3 reads CASSPHPGTGTNTGELFF. The CDR3 bases are TGTGCCAGCAGCCCCCATCCCGGGACAGGGACGAACACCGGGGAGCTGTTTTTT.

Ten or more counts support this clonotype. The chain recombines TRBV28 with TRBJ2-2; D unclear. V lost 3 bases, J lost 3 bases, and 5 bases lay in between. This CDR3 has 13 residues. CDR1 is MDHEN and CDR2 is SYDVKM in the germline V gene. Written as DNA, the CDR3 is TGTGCCAGCAGTTTTGGGTACACCGGGGAGCTGTTTTTT. It codes for CASSFGYTGELFF.

This clonotype occurred many times. The CDR3 DNA reads as TGTGCCAGCAGCGTAGGGGGAGCTAACTATGGCTACACCTTC. Amino acid sequence: CASSVGGANYGYTF. The chain couples TRBV9 to TRBJ1-2; no reliable D call. The V gene lost 0 bases and the J gene lost 0 bases, with 6 bases spanning the gap. Germline V lookup: CDR1 SGDLS, CDR2 YYNGEE. This CDR3 comprises 14 residues.

The sample holds many counts of this clonotype. J is TRBJ2-2 and V is TRBV4-3; 10 nucleotides match TRBD2. V shed 0 bases, J shed 6 bases, and the junction held 4 bases outside the gene matches. Germline values: CDR1 LGHNA, CDR2 YSLEER. This CDR3 has 16 residues. CDR3 in DNA: TGCGCCAGCAGCCAAGATGAGCGGGGGGGATCCGGGGAGCTGTTTTTT. Translated, it gives CASSQDERGGSGELFF.

Many counts were recorded for this clonotype. The rearrangement uses TRBV4-3 and TRBJ2-7; D ambiguous. The germline V gene encodes CDR1 LGHNA and CDR2 YSLEER. The CDR3 runs 15 residues. Trimming stripped 0 bases from V and 0 bases from J, with 9 bases between. CDR3 in amino acids: CASSQEHSVSYEQYF. The CDR3 DNA reads TGCGCCAGCAGCCAAGAGCACAGCGTCTCCTACGAGCAGTACTTC.

This clonotype has a count of ten or more. The rearrangement uses TRBV27 and TRBJ1-5; TRBD1 might be the D (5 bases). V gave up 8 bases and J gave up 4 bases, with 9 bases separating them. Looked up from germline, CDR1 is MNHEY and CDR2 is SMNVEV (reference sequence). The CDR3 spans 12 residues. CDR3 loop: CASGAVNQPQHF. Written as DNA, the CDR3 is TGTGCCAGCGGGGCAGTGAATCAGCCCCAGCATTTT.

This clonotype appeared many times. The rearrangement links TRBV7-9 to TRBJ2-2, with TRBD1 matching over 7 bases. V dropped 3 bases and J dropped 0; count of bases not matched to a gene: 1. The CDR3 spans 15 residues. From germline, CDR1 is SEHNR and CDR2 FQNEAQ (reference sequence). CDR3 nucleotides: TGTGCCAGCAGCTTGGGGACAGCGAACACCGGGGAGCTGTTTTTT. The encoded protein is CASSLGTANTGELFF.

There are many counts of this clonotype. This sequence joins TRBV7-9 and TRBJ1-1, with unresolved D. Germline CDR1 SEHNR, CDR2 FQNEAQ (reference sequence). V was cut by 5 bases and J by 5 bases, with 9 bases left in between. CDR3 size: 12 residues. The CDR3 DNA reads as TGTGCCAGCAGCCCGGATCAGACTGAAGCTTTCTTT. It codes for CASSPDQTEAFF.

As concerns this clonotype: A read error may be the cause here, since a much bigger clone is one base away. The rearrangement links TRBV9 to TRBJ2-7; no firm D call. The CDR3 is made up of 12 amino acids. Germline CDR1 and CDR2: SGDLS and YYNGEE. This chain's CDR3 is CATSPRPYEQYF. CDR3 DNA sequence: TGTGCCACCAGCCCCCGGCCTTACGAGCAGTACTTC.

This clonotype appeared many times. At one of its ends the junction is not consistent with the germline gene, which may arise from a read error. V and J are TRBV4-3 and TRBJ2-7, with 7 positions matching TRBD1. The CDR3 contains 11 residues. From germline, CDR1 is LGHNA and CDR2 YSLEER. In DNA form, the CDR3 reads TGCGCCAGCAGCCCAGACAGGGCCTCCCGCTTC. Protein product: CASSPDRASRF.

Ten or more counts support this clonotype. The CDR3 region is CASSLYPGPNEQYF. The CDR3 coding sequence is TGTGCCAGCAGTTTATACCCAGGGCCTAATGAGCAGTACTTC. The chain combines TRBV28 with TRBJ2-7, with D perhaps matching TRBD1 (5 bases). CDR3 length equals 14 residues. The V and J ends lost 1 base and 7 bases respectively, with 14 bases between them. The germline CDR1 and CDR2 sequences are MDHEN and SYDVKM.

This clonotype showed up many times. V gene TRBV5-1 combines with J gene TRBJ2-3; the D gene is possibly TRBD2 (6 bases). CDR1 is SGHRS, CDR2 YFSETQ, per germline. CDR3 length: 16 residues. The ends were cut back, 0 bases at V and 3 bases at J, with 14 bases in the middle. CDR3 in DNA: TGCGCCAGCAGCTTGGAGCCCAGCGGAGGGACAGATACGCAGTATTTT. It is translated as CASSLEPSGGTDTQYF. Complete variable domain (other parts from reference TRBV5-1 and TRBJ2-3): KAGVTQTPRYLIKTRGQQVTLSCSPISGHRSVSWYQQTPGQGLQFLFEYFSETQRNKGNFPGRFSGRQFSNSRSEMNVSTLELGDSALYLCASSLEPSGGTDTQYFGPGTRLTVL.

This clonotype was seen at least ten times. The chain is built from TRBV20-1 and TRBJ2-1; tentatively, D is TRBD1 (6 bases). CDR1 is DFQATT and CDR2 is SNEGSKA in the germline V gene (reference sequence). Trimming took 1 base from V and 2 from J, leaving 15 bases between them. This CDR3 spans 16 amino acids. In nucleotides, the CDR3 is TGCAGTGCTAGAGCCCTGGGACAACACGCCTACAATGAGCAGTTCTTC. This gives the protein CSARALGQHAYNEQFF.

In its sample, this clonotype was seen many times. The chain is built from TRBV5-1 and TRBJ2-5; tentative D call: TRBD2 (5 bases). V lost 4 bases and J 3 bases, leaving 19 bases between the germline ends. There are 16 residues in the CDR3. Germline CDR1 is SGHRS and CDR2 is YFSETQ. The CDR3 sequence: CASSLWRRSTKETQYF. The CDR3 DNA reads as TGCGCCAGCAGCCTCTGGAGGCGTAGCACGAAAGAGACCCAGTACTTC.

This clonotype was seen at least ten times. The rearrangement joins TRBV28 to TRBJ2-1; the D call may be TRBD1 or TRBD2 (5 bases each). The V gene's germline CDR1 is MDHEN and CDR2 SYDVKM. The CDR3 runs to 13 residues. Trimming cost V 7 bases and J 5 bases, with 12 bases left between them. CDR3 sequence reads: CASIRGGNNEQFF. The CDR3 DNA reads as TGTGCCAGCATCCGTGGGGGAAACAATGAGCAGTTCTTC.

In its sample, this clonotype was seen many times. The chain employs TRBV24-1 and TRBJ2-3; TRBD2 matches at 9 bases. Per germline, CDR1 KGHDR and CDR2 SFDVKD. CDR3 size: 16 residues. Losses at the gene ends were 3 bases for V and 3 bases for J; bases not matched to a gene: 6. CDR3 protein: CATSDLGLAGTDTQYF. DNA of the CDR3: TGTGCCACCAGTGATCTCGGGCTAGCGGGGACAGATACGCAGTATTTT.

This clonotype has at least ten counts. CDR3 loop: CASSLGASMNTEAFF. The CDR3 DNA follows: TGCGCCAGCAGCTTGGGGGCGTCCATGAACACTGAAGCTTTCTTT. The J gene is TRBJ1-1, the V gene TRBV5-1; D is ambiguous. Germline CDR1 is SGHRS and CDR2 is YFSETQ. The ends were cut back, 0 bases at V and 0 bases at J, with 9 bases in the middle. The CDR3 spans 15 residues.

Relative to its sample, this clonotype is medium-sized. V and J are TRBV20-1 and TRBJ2-7; D is unclear. With 0 bases removed from V and 6 bases from J, the gap between germline ends came to 9 bases. The CDR3 sequence is 12 residues long. The germline V gene has CDR1 DFQATT and CDR2 SNEGSKA (reference sequence). For the CDR3, the DNA is TGCAGTGCTAGAGATACTGGGTTCGAGCAGTACTTC. Protein product: CSARDTGFEQYF.

This clonotype was recorded at least ten times. CDR3 DNA: TGCGCCAGCAGCCAAGGGGTCGGGGCCTACTCCTACGAGCAGTACTTC. This codes for CASSQGVGAYSYEQYF. The chain combines TRBV4-3 with TRBJ2-7, with D perhaps matching TRBD1 or TRBD2 (5 bases each). The CDR3 loop spans 16 amino acids. With 1 base removed from V and 0 bases from J, the gap between germline ends came to 13 bases. CDR1 is LGHNA, CDR2 YSLEER, per germline.